This T cell receptor (beta chain) was sequenced for a study of fetal regulatory T cell absence and autoimmunity (dated by TCRdb to about 2017). Regarding the complete study: Exocrine pancreas autoimmunity was observed in the IPEX patients in the absence of clinical diabetes. Overall study results and their limits: Cord blood and pancreas had broadly similar TRB gene family usage, resembling published neonatal and adult repertoires. The oligoclonal enrichment was interpreted as supporting antigen-driven autoimmunity in the pancreas before birth in IPEX syndrome. The TCR compartment showed significant oligoclonal enrichment in pancreas versus cord blood, with some top clones over 95-fold enriched.

As to this clone: The clone's antigen remains unknown. At one boundary the junction diverges from the germline segment, which might be a read error.

On the immunoSEQ human TCRbeta survey platform, a two-step multiplex PCR amplified and barcoded the TCRbeta CDR3 regions. Sequencing of the libraries was done on Illumina instruments, and IgH was sequenced in parallel from the same samples. The original pipeline was this. To remove PCR and sequencing errors, raw reads were filtered against the IMGT V, D, J definitions and then binned using a nearest-neighbor algorithm. Clones were defined as identical nucleotide sequences, and differential abundance between tissues was assessed by per-clone Fisher exact tests with a pFDR threshold of p<0.01. Clones whose frequencies were too low for statistical inference were excluded by a minimum inclusion filter of 10 in either sample. The immunoSEQ Analyzer was used for pairwise clonal comparisons, while IMGT tools were used to assess gene family usage. This immuneACCESS table, as held by TCRdb, lists in-frame sequences with V and J called but not all clones. Of the missing ones, under half trace to an unresolved V gene in checked studies; the others have no known cause. V, J and clone size are those of that table, while D and trimming were read from the DNA. The sample yields about 50,000 clones; about 86% were counted once. The ten most abundant clones make up over 0.4% of the sample.

The DNeasy Blood and Tissue Kit was used to extract roughly 1.7-3.2 ug of genomic DNA from either umbilical cord blood or frozen pancreas. CDR3 length: 15 amino acids, cysteine to phenylalanine. Only the CDR3 DNA stays, 45 bases, in frame from base 1. For CDR1 and CDR2, the germline V gene lists MGHRA and YSYEKL. The receptor's source is a newborn boy with IPEX syndrome. The sequencing sample was made of cord blood. Recombination linked TRBV4-1 to TRBJ2-1; 12 middle bases align to TRBD2. The CDR3 reads CASRQGLAGNNEQFF. The DNA sequence is given as TGCGCCAGCAGACAAGGACTAGCGGGGAACAATGAGCAGTTCTTC.